Sequencing of this T cell receptor beta chain was carried out in a study of blood T cell repertoires in COVID-19. Profiled with immunoSEQ multiplex PCR; TCRdb holds only in-frame clones, not every one. The sample contains some 120,000 clones, approximately 85% of which appear only once. This TCR was sampled from a woman aged 80 or over with COVID-19, enrolled during active disease. Sequences were obtained from peripheral blood.

CDR3: CASLQVAEAFF. The CDR3 bases are TGTGCCAGCCTACAGGTCGCTGAAGCTTTCTTT. This sequence joins TRBV28 and TRBJ1-1; D perhaps matches TRBD1 (5 bases). The germline gives CDR1 MDHEN, CDR2 SYDVKM. CDR3 size: 11 residues. V lost 8 bases to trimming and J lost 6 bases, with 10 bases between them.